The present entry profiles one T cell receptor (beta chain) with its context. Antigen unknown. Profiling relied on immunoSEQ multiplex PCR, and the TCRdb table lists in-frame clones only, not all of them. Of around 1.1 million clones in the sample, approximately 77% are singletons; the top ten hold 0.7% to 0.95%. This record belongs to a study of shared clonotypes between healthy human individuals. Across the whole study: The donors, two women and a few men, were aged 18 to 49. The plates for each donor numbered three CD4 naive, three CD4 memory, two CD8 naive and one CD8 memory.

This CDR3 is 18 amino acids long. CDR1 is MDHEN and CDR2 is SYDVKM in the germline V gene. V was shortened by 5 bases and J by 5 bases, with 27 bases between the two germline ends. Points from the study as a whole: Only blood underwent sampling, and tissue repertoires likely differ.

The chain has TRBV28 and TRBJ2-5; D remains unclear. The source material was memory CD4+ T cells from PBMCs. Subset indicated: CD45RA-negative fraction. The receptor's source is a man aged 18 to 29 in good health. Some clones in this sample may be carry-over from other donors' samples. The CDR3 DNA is TGTGCCAGCAGTGGCCTCATCACCGATCTCGGAGTGGAGGAGACCCAGTACTTC. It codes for CASSGLITDLGVEETQYF.